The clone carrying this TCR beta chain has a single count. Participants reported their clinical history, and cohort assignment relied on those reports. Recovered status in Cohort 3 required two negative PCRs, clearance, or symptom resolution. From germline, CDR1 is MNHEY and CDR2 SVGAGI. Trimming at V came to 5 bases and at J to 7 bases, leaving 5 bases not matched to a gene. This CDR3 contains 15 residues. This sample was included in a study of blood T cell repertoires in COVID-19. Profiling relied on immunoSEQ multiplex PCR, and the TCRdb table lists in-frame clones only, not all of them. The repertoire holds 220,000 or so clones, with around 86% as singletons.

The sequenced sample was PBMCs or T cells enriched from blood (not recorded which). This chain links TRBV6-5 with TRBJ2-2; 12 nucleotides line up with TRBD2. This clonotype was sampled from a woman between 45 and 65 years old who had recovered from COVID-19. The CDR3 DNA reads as TGTGCCAGCAGTCCTAGCGGGAGGGCCATCGGGGAGCTGTTTTTT. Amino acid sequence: CASSPSGRAIGELFF.